The clone carrying this T cell receptor beta chain was seen more than once but under ten times. Its antigen is not known. This record comes from a study of cytotoxic CD8 clonotypes in ibrutinib-treated CLL. About the study: Outcomes included approximately 25 partial and 2 complete responses; after median roughly 66 months, approximately 14 stayed remitted and approximately 12 progressed.

Findings and caveats of the study: Clonality rose at ibrutinib response, held steady in sustained remission, and fell toward baseline at progression. Public clonotypes showed up rarely, and on treatment they shrank or held steady.

Depth targeted 1 in 200,000 to 1 in 1 million T cells, averaging roughly 9.7x coverage per clonotype. Repertoires were generated with immunoSEQ multiplex PCR, while TCRdb's copy carries only in-frame clones and drops some. The table shows 20,000 to 25,000 clones, with 70% to 75% occurring only once. Trimming cost V 2 bases and J 5 bases; bases outside gene matches: 6. CDR3 length: 14 amino acids. The germline V gene has CDR1 SGDLS and CDR2 YYNGEE. The gene calls are TRBV9 and TRBJ2-5, with 7 bases that match TRBD1. The specimen was PBMCs, collected after 12 months of ibrutinib treatment. This sequence originates from a human donor with chronic lymphocytic leukemia. The CDR3 is CASSVKGARETQYF. CDR3 nucleotide sequence: TGTGCCAGCAGCGTCAAGGGGGCCAGGGAGACCCAGTACTTC.